This T cell receptor (beta chain) stems from a study of metastatic and nonmetastatic thyroid tumors (dated by TCRdb to 2018 to 2021). For context, the study as a whole: Repertoires from peripheral blood and from tumor or nodule tissue samples of malignant and benign thyroid patients were compared. The paper as a whole reports these results and caveats: In both blood and tumor samples, malignant tumors were reported to have significantly higher TCR beta diversity than benign nodules.

The receptor library was made with PCR. The instrument was an Illumina HiSeq 4000. High-throughput sequencing was used to profile the TCR beta-chain CDR3 region of each patient. In the authors' own workflow: The researchers built a classifier to tell apart papillary thyroid cancer patients with distant metastasis, based on CDR3 differences among clinicopathological groups. The Shannon index was used to assess repertoire diversity, and the Morisita-Horn index was used to assess tumor-blood repertoire similarity. TCRdb reran the public reads through fastp at Q25 and MiXCR, keeping productive beta chains. These V and J calls derive from TCRdb rather than the authors' analysis. In all, the sample holds under 15,000 clones, and under 30% of those were seen once. The top ten constitute 3.6% of the sample. Concerning this clone: The specificity of this receptor is unknown. No quality values exist for individual bases; no much larger clone is one base distant.

CDR3 length: 15 amino acids, cysteine to phenylalanine. Only CDR3 DNA remains: 45 bases, in frame from the first base. V sheds 8 bases and J sheds 5 bases, leaving 22 bases between their ends. CDR1 and CDR2 (DFQATT, SNEGSKA) derive from the germline V gene (reference sequence). No treatment had been received by any patient before thyroid surgery. Patient clinical samples collected from 2012 to 2018 were retrospectively analysed using T-cell receptor beta sequencing. Sequenced material: blood. The rearranged chain carries TRBV20-1 and TRBJ1-5; the D gene cannot be resolved reliably. This clonotype was sampled from a female donor with papillary thyroid cancer or a benign thyroid nodule (not recorded which). Some clones in this sample may be carry-over from other donors' samples. CDR3 loop: CSSEVGCFSHQPQHF. In nucleotides, the sequence is TGCAGTTCCGAGGTGGGGTGTTTCTCACATCAGCCCCAGCATTTT.